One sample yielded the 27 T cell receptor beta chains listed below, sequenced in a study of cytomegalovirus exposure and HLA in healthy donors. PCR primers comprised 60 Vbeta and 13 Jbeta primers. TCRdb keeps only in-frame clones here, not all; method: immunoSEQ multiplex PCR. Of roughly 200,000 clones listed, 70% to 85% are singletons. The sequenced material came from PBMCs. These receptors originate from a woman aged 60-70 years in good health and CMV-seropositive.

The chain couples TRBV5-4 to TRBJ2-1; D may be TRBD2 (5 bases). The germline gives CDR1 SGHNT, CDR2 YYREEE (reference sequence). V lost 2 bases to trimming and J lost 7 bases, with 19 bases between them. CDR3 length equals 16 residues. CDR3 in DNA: TGTGCCAGCAGCTTTCCGAGGGTGGAAAGGATTAATGAGCAGTTCTTC. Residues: CASSFPRVERINEQFF.

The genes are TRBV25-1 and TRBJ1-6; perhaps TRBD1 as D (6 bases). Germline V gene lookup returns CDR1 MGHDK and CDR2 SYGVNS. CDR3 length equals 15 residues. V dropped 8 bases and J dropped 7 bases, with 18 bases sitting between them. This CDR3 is CASSIRGQGNSPLHF. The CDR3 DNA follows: TGTGCCAGCTCCATTCGAGGGCAGGGGAATTCACCCCTCCACTTT. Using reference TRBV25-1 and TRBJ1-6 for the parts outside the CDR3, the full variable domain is EADIYQTPRYLVIGTGKKITLECSQTMGHDKMYWYQQDPGMELHLIHYSYGVNSTEKGDLSSESTVSRIRTEHFPLTLESARPSHTSQYLCASSIRGQGNSPLHFGNGTRLTVT.

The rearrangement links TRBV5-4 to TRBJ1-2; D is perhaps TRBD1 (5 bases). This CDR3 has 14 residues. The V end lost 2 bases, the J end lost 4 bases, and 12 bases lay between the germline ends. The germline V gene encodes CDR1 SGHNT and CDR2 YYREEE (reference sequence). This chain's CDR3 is CASSFIGQGYGYTF. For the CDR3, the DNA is TGTGCCAGCAGCTTTATCGGGCAGGGCTATGGCTACACCTTC.

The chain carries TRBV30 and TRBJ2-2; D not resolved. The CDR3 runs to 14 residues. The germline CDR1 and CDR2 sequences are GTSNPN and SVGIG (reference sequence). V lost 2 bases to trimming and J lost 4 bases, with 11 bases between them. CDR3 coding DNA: TGTGCCTGGAGTTCTCTGACAAGCACCGGGGAGCTGTTTTTT. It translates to CAWSSLTSTGELFF.

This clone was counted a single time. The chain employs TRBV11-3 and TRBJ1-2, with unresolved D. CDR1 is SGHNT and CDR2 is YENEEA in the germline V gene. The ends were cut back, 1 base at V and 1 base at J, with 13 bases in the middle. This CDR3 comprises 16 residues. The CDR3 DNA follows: TGTGCCAGCAGCTTAGTCCCCGGACGGGGTAACTATGGCTACACCTTC. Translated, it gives CASSLVPGRGNYGYTF.

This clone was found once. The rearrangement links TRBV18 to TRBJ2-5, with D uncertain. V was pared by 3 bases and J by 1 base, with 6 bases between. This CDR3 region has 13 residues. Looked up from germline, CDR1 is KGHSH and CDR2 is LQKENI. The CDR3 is CASSPWSQETQYF. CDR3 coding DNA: TGTGCCAGCTCACCGTGGAGCCAAGAGACCCAGTACTTC.

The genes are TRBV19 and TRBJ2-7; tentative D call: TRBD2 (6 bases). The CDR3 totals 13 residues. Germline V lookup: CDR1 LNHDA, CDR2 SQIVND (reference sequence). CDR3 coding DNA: TGTTCCCCGGGAGACTCCCCGAACTACGAGCAGTACTTC. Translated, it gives CSPGDSPNYEQYF.

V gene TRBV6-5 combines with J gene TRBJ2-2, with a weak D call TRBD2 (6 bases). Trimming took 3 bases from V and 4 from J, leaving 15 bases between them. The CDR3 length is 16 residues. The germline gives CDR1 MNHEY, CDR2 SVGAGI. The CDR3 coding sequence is TGTGCCAGCAGTTATGCGGGGACTTCTCCCACCGGGGAGCTGTTTTTT. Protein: CASSYAGTSPTGELFF.

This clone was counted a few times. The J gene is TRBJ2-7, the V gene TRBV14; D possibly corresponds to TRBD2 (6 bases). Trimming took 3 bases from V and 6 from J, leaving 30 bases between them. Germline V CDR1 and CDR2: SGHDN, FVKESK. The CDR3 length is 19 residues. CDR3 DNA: TGTGCCAGCAGCCAGTCACCACAAGTAGCACGCGGGATCACCGCCGAGCAGTACTTC. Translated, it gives CASSQSPQVARGITAEQYF. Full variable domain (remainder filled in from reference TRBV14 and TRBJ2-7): EAGVTQFPSHSVIEKGQTVTLRCDPISGHDNLYWYRRVMGKEIKFLLHFVKESKQDESGMPNNRFLAERTGGTYSTLKVQPAELEDSGVYFCASSQSPQVARGITAEQYFGPGTRLTVT.

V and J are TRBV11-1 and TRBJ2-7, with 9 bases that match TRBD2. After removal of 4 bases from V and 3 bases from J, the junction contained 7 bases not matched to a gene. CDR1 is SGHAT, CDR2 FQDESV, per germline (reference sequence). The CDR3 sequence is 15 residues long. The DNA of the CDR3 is TGTGCCAGCAGCTCCCGGGCTAGCGGGGACTACGAGCAGTACTTC. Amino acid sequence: CASSSRASGDYEQYF.

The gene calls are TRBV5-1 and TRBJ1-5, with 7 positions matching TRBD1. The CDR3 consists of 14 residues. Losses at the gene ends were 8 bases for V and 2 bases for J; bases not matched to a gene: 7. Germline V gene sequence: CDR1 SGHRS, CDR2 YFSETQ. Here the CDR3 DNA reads TGCGCCAGTTCTGAAGGGGGCGGCAATCAGCCCCAGCATTTT. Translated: CASSEGGGNQPQHF.

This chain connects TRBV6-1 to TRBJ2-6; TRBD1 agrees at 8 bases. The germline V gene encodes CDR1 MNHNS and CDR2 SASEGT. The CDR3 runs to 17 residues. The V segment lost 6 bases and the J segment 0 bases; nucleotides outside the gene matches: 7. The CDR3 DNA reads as TGTGCCAGCAGAGAACAGGGGGGCTACTCTGGGGCCAACGTCCTGACTTTC. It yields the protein CASREQGGYSGANVLTF.

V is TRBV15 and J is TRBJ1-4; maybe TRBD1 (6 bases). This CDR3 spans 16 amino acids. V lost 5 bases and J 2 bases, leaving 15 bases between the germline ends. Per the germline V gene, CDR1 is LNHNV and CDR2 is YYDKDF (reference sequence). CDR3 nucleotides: TGTGCCACCAGCGGGGGGGGCTGGGAGACTAATGAAAAACTGTTTTTT. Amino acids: CATSGGGWETNEKLFF.

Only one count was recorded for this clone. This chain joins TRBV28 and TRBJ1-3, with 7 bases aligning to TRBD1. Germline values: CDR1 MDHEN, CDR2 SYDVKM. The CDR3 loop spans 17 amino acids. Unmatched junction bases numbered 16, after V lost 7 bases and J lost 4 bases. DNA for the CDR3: TGTGCCAGCACCTTCGAGGGGGACAGTTTCGGCGGAAACACCATATATTTT. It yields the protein CASTFEGDSFGGNTIYF.

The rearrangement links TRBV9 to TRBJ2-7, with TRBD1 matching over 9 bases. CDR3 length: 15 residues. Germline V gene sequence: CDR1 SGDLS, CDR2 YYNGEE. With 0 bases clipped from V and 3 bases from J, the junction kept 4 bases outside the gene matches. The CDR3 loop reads CASSVAGQGHYEQYF. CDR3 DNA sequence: TGTGCCAGCAGCGTAGCGGGACAGGGTCACTACGAGCAGTACTTC.

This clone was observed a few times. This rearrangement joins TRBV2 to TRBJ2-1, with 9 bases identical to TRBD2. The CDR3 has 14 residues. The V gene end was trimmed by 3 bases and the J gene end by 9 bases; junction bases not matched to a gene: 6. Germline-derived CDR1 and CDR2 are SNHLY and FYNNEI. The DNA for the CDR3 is TGTGCCAGCAGTGAGGCGGGGGGGTTCTCTGAGCAGTTCTTC. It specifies CASSEAGGFSEQFF.

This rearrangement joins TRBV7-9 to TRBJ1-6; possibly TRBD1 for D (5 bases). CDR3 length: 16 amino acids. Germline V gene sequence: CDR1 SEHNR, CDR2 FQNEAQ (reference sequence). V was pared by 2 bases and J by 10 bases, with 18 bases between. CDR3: CASSLSGGNRGSPLHF. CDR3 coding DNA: TGTGCCAGCAGCTTAAGTGGGGGGAATAGAGGATCACCCCTCCACTTT. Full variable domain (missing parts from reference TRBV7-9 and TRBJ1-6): DTGVSQNPRHKITKRGQNVTFRCDPISEHNRLYWYRQTLGQGPEFLTYFQNEAQLEKSRLLSDRFSAERPKGSFSTLEIQRTEQGDSAMYLCASSLSGGNRGSPLHFGNGTRLTVT.

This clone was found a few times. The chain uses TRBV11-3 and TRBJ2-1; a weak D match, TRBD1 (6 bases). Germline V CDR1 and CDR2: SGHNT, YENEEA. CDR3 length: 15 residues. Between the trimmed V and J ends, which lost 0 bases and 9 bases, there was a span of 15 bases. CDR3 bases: TGTGCCAGCAGCTTAGATAGGGGGTTAGTGGTTGAGCAGTTCTTC. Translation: CASSLDRGLVVEQFF.

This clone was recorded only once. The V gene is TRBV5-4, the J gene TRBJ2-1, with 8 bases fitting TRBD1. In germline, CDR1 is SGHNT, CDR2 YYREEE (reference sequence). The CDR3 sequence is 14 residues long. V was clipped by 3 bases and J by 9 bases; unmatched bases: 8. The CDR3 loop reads CASSSRTGNGEQFF. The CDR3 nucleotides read TGTGCCAGCAGCTCTCGGACAGGGAATGGTGAGCAGTTCTTC. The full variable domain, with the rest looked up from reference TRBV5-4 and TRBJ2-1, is ETGVTQSPTHLIKTRGQQVTLRCSSQSGHNTVSWYQQALGQGPQFIFQYYREEENGRGNFPPRFSGLQFPNYSSELNVNALELDDSALYLCASSSRTGNGEQFFGPGTRLTVL.

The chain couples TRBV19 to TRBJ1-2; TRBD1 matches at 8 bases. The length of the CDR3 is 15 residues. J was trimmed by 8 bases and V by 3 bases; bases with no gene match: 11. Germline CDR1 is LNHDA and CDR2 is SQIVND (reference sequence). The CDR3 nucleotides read TGTGCCAGTAGTATGACTGGGACAGGAGGTCGGGGCTACACCTTC. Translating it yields CASSMTGTGGRGYTF.

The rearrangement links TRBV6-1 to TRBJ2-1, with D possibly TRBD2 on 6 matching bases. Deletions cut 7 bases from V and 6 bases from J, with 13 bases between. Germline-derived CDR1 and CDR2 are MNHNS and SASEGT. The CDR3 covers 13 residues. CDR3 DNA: TGTGCCAGCAAACCTCAGCGGGTCAATGAGCAGTTCTTC. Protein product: CASKPQRVNEQFF.

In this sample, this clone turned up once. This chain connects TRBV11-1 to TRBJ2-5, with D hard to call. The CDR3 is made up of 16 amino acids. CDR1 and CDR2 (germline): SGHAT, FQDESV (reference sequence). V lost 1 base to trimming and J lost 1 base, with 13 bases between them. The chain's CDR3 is CASSLGTSLGQETQYF. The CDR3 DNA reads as TGTGCCAGCAGCTTAGGCACGTCGCTAGGCCAAGAGACCCAGTACTTC.

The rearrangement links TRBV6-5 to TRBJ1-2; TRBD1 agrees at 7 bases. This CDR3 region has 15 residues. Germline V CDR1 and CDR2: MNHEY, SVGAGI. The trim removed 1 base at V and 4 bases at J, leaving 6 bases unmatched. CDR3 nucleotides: TGTGCCAGCAGTTACTTGGAGGGGGCAGGCTATGGCTACACCTTC. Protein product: CASSYLEGAGYGYTF.

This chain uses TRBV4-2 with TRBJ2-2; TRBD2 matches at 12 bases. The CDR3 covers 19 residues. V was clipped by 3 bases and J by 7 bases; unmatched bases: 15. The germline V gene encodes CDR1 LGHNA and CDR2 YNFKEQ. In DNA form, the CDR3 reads TGTGCCAGCAGCCAGCCCCGGGCTAGCGGGAGGGGCGTCTACGGGGAGCTGTTTTTT. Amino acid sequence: CASSQPRASGRGVYGELFF.

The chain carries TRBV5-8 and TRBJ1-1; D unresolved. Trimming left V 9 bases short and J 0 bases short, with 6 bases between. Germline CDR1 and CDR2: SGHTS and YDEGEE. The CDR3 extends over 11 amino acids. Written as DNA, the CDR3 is TGTGCCATAGAGATGAACACTGAAGCTTTCTTT. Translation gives CAIEMNTEAFF.

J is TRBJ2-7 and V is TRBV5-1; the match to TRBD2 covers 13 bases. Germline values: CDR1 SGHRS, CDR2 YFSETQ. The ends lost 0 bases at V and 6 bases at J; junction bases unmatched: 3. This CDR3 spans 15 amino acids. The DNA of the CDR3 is TGCGCCAGCAGCTTGGGACTAGCGGGAGGCGGCGAGCAGTACTTC. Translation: CASSLGLAGGGEQYF. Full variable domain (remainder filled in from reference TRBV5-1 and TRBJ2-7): KAGVTQTPRYLIKTRGQQVTLSCSPISGHRSVSWYQQTPGQGLQFLFEYFSETQRNKGNFPGRFSGRQFSNSRSEMNVSTLELGDSALYLCASSLGLAGGGEQYFGPGTRLTVT.

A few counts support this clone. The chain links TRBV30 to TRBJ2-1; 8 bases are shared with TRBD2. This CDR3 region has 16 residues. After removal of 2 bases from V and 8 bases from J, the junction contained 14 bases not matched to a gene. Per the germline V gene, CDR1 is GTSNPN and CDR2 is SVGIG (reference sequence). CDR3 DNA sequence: TGTGCCTGGAGTCCTCTCGTGGTAGCGGGGAATTATGAGCAGTTCTTC. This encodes CAWSPLVVAGNYEQFF.